One and the same sample provided the 23 T cell receptor beta chains below, sequenced in a study of naive and memory T cell subsets. Overall study results and limits: A few larger clonotypes appeared in naive repertoires, especially CD8, possibly memory cells re-expressing CD45RA.

Both TRBC1 and TRBC2 were covered by a beta constant-region primer of two equimolar oligonucleotides. Ligated cDNA was amplified by four rounds of PCR with nested alpha and beta constant-region primers and SP2. Each CDR3 protein is one row after TCRdb ran MiXCR on the UMI-ligation and nested PCR reads. The data hold around 83,000 distinct CDR3 sequences, with 11% observed a single time. These receptors' targets are unknown. Sequenced input: naive CD4+ T cells from blood. All receptors derive from a human donor in good health.

The rearrangement joins TRBV10-3 to TRBJ2-2, with D perhaps being TRBD1 or TRBD2 (5 bases each). Germline V CDR1 and CDR2: ENHRY, SYGVKD. V was pared by 4 bases and J by 2 bases, with 11 bases between. The CDR3 has 15 residues. The CDR3 sequence: CAISVEGRNTGELFF. The CDR3 bases are TGTGCCATCAGTGTAGAGGGGCGAAACACCGGGGAGCTGTTTTTT.

The table lists this clonotype with a few counts. The chain uses TRBV14 and TRBJ2-7; tentatively, D is TRBD1 (5 bases). Trimming cost V 1 base and J 2 bases, with 6 bases left between them. In germline, CDR1 is SGHDN, CDR2 FVKESK. The CDR3 is 13 amino acids. Written as DNA, the CDR3 is TGTGCCAGCAGCCAAGGACAGACCTACGAGCAGTACTTC. Encoded protein: CASSQGQTYEQYF.

This clonotype was observed a handful of times. V usage is TRBV5-1 and J usage is TRBJ1-6; 9 bases map to TRBD1. Trimming removed 5 bases from V and 9 bases from J; junction bases left unmatched: 3. This CDR3 region has 13 residues. Germline V CDR1 and CDR2: SGHRS, YFSETQ. In nucleotides, the CDR3 is TGCGCCAGCAGAACAGGGGGCGTTTCACCCCTCCACTTT. It encodes CASRTGGVSPLHF. Based on the CDR3 plus reference TRBV5-1 and TRBJ1-6, the full variable domain is KAGVTQTPRYLIKTRGQQVTLSCSPISGHRSVSWYQQTPGQGLQFLFEYFSETQRNKGNFPGRFSGRQFSNSRSEMNVSTLELGDSALYLCASRTGGVSPLHFGNGTRLTVT.

This clonotype has a count of ten or more. J is TRBJ1-1 and V is TRBV28; D not resolved. Per germline, CDR1 MDHEN and CDR2 SYDVKM. The V end was cut by 2 bases, the J end by 1 base, with 11 bases between. CDR3 length: 15 amino acids. CDR3 protein: CASSLPLGSNTEAFF. The CDR3 DNA follows: TGTGCCAGCAGTTTACCCCTGGGTTCGAACACTGAAGCTTTCTTT.

The rearrangement uses TRBV2 and TRBJ1-4; 7 bases match TRBD1. The CDR3 has 16 amino acids. CDR1 is SNHLY and CDR2 is FYNNEI in the germline V gene. Trimming removed 6 bases from V and 5 bases from J; junction bases left unmatched: 12. The CDR3, as DNA: TGTGCCAGCAGCGAAATCCCGGGACAGCTGAATGAAAAACTGTTTTTT. Its translation: CASSEIPGQLNEKLFF.

The chain has TRBV12-3 or TRBV12-4 and TRBJ1-1; D is perhaps TRBD1 (5 bases). CDR3 length equals 14 residues. The V end lost 3 bases, the J end lost 4 bases, and 12 bases lay between the germline ends. CDR3: CASSLRQGFTEAFF. In DNA form, the CDR3 reads TGTGCCAGCAGTTTGAGGCAGGGATTCACTGAAGCTTTCTTT.

This chain links TRBV5-1 with TRBJ2-3; unclear D gene. The V end lost 5 bases, the J end lost 0 bases, and 7 bases lay between the germline ends. Germline V CDR1 and CDR2: SGHRS, YFSETQ. The length of the CDR3 is 13 residues. The CDR3, as DNA: TGCGCCAGCAGACCCCTGAGCACAGATACGCAGTATTTT. It yields the protein CASRPLSTDTQYF.

This clonotype was observed many times. The chain carries TRBV6-5 and TRBJ2-3; 7 nucleotides align to TRBD2. The CDR3 runs to 16 residues. Germline assignment: CDR1 MNHEY and CDR2 SVGAGI. The V gene end was trimmed by 2 bases and the J gene end by 6 bases; junction bases not matched to a gene: 11. The CDR3 spells CASSYRSGTGIDTQYF. The CDR3 DNA reads TGTGCCAGCAGTTACCGAAGCGGGACCGGCATTGATACGCAGTATTTT.

This clonotype was picked up many times. The chain employs TRBV18 and TRBJ1-5; D is unresolved. V gave up 3 bases and J gave up 0 bases, with 12 bases separating them. Germline V gene sequence: CDR1 KGHSH, CDR2 LQKENI. This CDR3 has 16 amino acids. The CDR3 region is CASSPRATDSNQPQHF. The CDR3 DNA sequence: TGTGCCAGCTCACCTAGGGCCACGGATAGCAATCAGCCCCAGCATTTT. Complete variable domain (other parts from reference TRBV18 and TRBJ1-5): NAGVMQNPRHLVRRRGQEARLRCSPMKGHSHVYWYRQLPEEGLKFMVYLQKENIIDESGMPKERFSAEFPKEGPSILRIQQVVRGDSAAYFCASSPRATDSNQPQHFGDGTRLSIL.

This clonotype was detected many times. The rearrangement links TRBV6-2 or TRBV6-3 to TRBJ2-7; possibly TRBD2 for D (5 bases). In germline, CDR1 is MNHEY, CDR2 SVGEGT. CDR3 length: 13 residues. V lost 6 bases to trimming and J lost 4 bases, with 13 bases between them. CDR3 in amino acids: CASSREFGYEQYF. CDR3 DNA: TGTGCCAGCAGCCGGGAATTCGGGTACGAGCAGTACTTC.

The table lists this clonotype with many counts. This rearrangement joins TRBV7-2 to TRBJ1-3; no clear D. Germline CDR1 reads SGHTA; CDR2 reads FQGNSA. This CDR3 is built from 15 residues. The V gene lost 4 bases and the J gene lost 3 bases, with 13 bases spanning the gap. The CDR3 reads CASSYSSVFGNTIYF. CDR3 sequence (DNA): TGTGCCAGCAGCTATAGCTCGGTCTTTGGAAACACCATATATTTT.

This clonotype was seen a handful of times. This chain uses TRBV25-1 with TRBJ1-6, with D maybe TRBD1 (5 bases). The CDR3 totals 15 residues. Looked up from germline, CDR1 is MGHDK and CDR2 is SYGVNS. Trimming removed 8 bases from V and 8 bases from J, with 19 bases in between. The CDR3 sequence is CASAEAGQSYSPLHF. CDR3 DNA sequence: TGTGCCAGCGCTGAAGCGGGGCAGAGCTATTCACCCCTCCACTTT.

The chain recombines TRBV7-9 with TRBJ1-2; the match to TRBD1 covers 8 bases. The J segment lost 6 bases and the V segment lost 3 bases, leaving 12 bases of the junction unmatched. Germline loops: CDR1 SEHNR, CDR2 FQNEAQ (reference sequence). The CDR3 has 16 amino acids. The CDR3 DNA sequence: TGTGCCAGCAGCTTTTCGGTGGCAGGGGGCGCGAATGGCTACACCTTC. This encodes CASSFSVAGGANGYTF.

This clonotype was counted at least ten times. The V and J genes are TRBV7-2 and TRBJ2-1; the D gene could be TRBD1 or TRBD2 (6 bases each). With 6 bases removed from V and 5 bases from J, the gap between germline ends came to 17 bases. CDR1 and CDR2 (germline): SGHTA, FQGNSA. There are 15 residues in the CDR3. The CDR3 region is CASSQMGGANNEQFF. The CDR3 DNA follows: TGTGCCAGCAGTCAGATGGGGGGCGCGAACAATGAGCAGTTCTTC.

The CDR3 region has the DNA TGTGCCACCAGTGGGCAGGAGAACACCGGGGAGCTGTTTTTT. Translation: CATSGQENTGELFF. The chain joins TRBV24-1 to TRBJ2-2; D gene ambiguous. The CDR3 totals 14 residues. Germline lookup yields CDR1 KGHDR and CDR2 SFDVKD. V was clipped by 5 bases and J by 1 base, with 7 bases between them.

A few counts support this clonotype. The V call is TRBV10-3, the J call TRBJ2-2; 11 bases match TRBD1. Germline loops: CDR1 ENHRY, CDR2 SYGVKD. This CDR3 spans 14 amino acids. V dropped 7 bases and J dropped 4; count of bases not matched to a gene: 2. The CDR3: CAIMDRGLTGELFF. The CDR3 DNA reads TGTGCCATCATGGACAGGGGGCTCACCGGGGAGCTGTTTTTT.

This clonotype appeared many times. The J gene is TRBJ2-1, the V gene TRBV7-8; TRBD2 is a possible D gene (5 bases). The germline CDR1 and CDR2 sequences are SGHVS and FQNEAQ. V was shortened by 5 bases and J by 8 bases, with 10 bases between the two germline ends. CDR3 length equals 12 residues. The CDR3 region has the DNA TGTGCCAGCAGCGGACTGTTGGATGAGCAGTTCTTC. This codes for CASSGLLDEQFF.

This clonotype appeared many times. The gene calls are TRBV20-1 and TRBJ2-3; D remains unclear. The germline CDR1 and CDR2 sequences are DFQATT and SNEGSKA (reference sequence). The CDR3 is 12 residues long. The V gene lost 5 bases and the J gene lost 0 bases, with 6 bases spanning the gap. The CDR3 DNA sequence: TGCAGTGCTGTTGCTAGCACAGATACGCAGTATTTT. This codes for CSAVASTDTQYF.

This clonotype turned up a few times. The V call is TRBV4-3, the J call TRBJ2-1; 8 bases align to TRBD2. V shed 4 bases, J shed 9 bases, and the junction held 11 bases outside the gene matches. There are 15 residues in the CDR3. Germline V gene data show CDR1 as LGHNA and CDR2 as YSLEER. The CDR3 DNA is TGCGCCAGCAGCCCGGGACTAGATTTTTACCTTGAGCAGTTCTTC. Protein: CASSPGLDFYLEQFF.

This clonotype was recorded at least ten times. The chain carries TRBV18 and TRBJ2-3; weak D call: TRBD1 (6 bases). V lost 0 bases, J lost 4 bases, and 14 bases lay in between. The CDR3 runs to 16 residues. Germline assignment: CDR1 KGHSH and CDR2 LQKENI. CDR3 bases: TGTGCCAGCTCACCACCAGTACGCAGGGGCGCAGATACGCAGTATTTT. Its protein product is CASSPPVRRGADTQYF.

A few counts support this clonotype. The chain combines TRBV24-1 with TRBJ2-3; no clear D gene. The length of the CDR3 is 14 residues. Deletions cut 5 bases from V and 8 bases from J, with 16 bases between. Germline V gene data show CDR1 as KGHDR and CDR2 as SFDVKD. CDR3 DNA sequence: TGTGCCACCAGTGGTTGGACCAGCAGTGGTACGCAGTATTTT. It translates to CATSGWTSSGTQYF.

This clonotype was recorded at least ten times. This chain uses TRBV29-1 with TRBJ2-7; tentatively, D is TRBD1 (6 bases). The CDR3 totals 15 residues. Germline CDR1 reads SQVTM; CDR2 reads ANQGSEA. The V gene lost 4 bases and the J gene lost 0 bases, with 16 bases spanning the gap. The DNA of the CDR3 is TGCAGCGTTGTCTTCGGACAGCAACACTCCTACGAGCAGTACTTC. Translated, it gives CSVVFGQQHSYEQYF.

The rearrangement uses TRBV7-2 and TRBJ2-3; 11 nucleotides align to TRBD2. Germline lookup yields CDR1 SGHTA and CDR2 FQGNSA. J lost 4 bases, V lost 5 bases, and 11 bases had no gene match. The length of the CDR3 is 17 residues. CDR3 sequence reads: CASSLRLAGSIPDTQYF. In nucleotides, the CDR3 is TGTGCCAGCAGCCTGAGACTAGCGGGAAGTATCCCAGATACGCAGTATTTT.